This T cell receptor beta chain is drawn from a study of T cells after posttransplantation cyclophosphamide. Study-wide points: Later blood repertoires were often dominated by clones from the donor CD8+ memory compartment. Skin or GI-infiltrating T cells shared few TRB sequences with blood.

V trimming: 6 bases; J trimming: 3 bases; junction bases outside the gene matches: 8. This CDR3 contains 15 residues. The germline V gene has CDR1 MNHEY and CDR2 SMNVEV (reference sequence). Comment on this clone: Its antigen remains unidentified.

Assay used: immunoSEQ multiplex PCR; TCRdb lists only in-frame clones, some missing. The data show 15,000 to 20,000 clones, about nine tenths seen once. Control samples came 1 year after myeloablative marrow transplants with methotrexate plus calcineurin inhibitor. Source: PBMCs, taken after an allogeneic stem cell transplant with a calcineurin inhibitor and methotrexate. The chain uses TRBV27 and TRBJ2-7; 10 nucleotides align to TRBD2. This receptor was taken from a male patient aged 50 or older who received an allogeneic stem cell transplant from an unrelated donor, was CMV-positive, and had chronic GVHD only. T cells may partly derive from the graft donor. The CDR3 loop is CASRGSGGQDYEQYF. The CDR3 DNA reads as TGTGCCAGCAGGGGTAGCGGGGGGCAAGACTACGAGCAGTACTTC.